This TCR beta chain was observed in a study of cytomegalovirus exposure and HLA in healthy donors. The PCR ran on 60 Vbeta and 13 Jbeta primers. Here immunoSEQ multiplex PCR was the method, and the copy in TCRdb shows in-frame clones only, minus some. This sample has about 160,000 clones, with about four fifths found just once. A single count supports this clone. The antigen is undetermined. Study observations and caveats: Sequencing probably produced one cluster of sequence variants that were highly shared. Another analysis was done later, and it associated around 15,000 TCR beta sequences with HLA alleles at 0.05 false discovery rate. The study put 150 to 200 TCR beta chains on its list as cytomegalovirus-associated.

Germline CDR1 SGHDT, CDR2 YYEEEE. The CDR3 spans 14 residues. V shed 4 bases and J shed 3 bases, with 11 bases lying between them. V and J are TRBV5-6 and TRBJ1-5; D perhaps matches TRBD1 (6 bases). The source of this sequence is a male donor in good health and CMV-seropositive. Specimen: PBMCs. The CDR3 DNA reads TGTGCCAGCAGCCTACAGGGAGTCAATCAGCCCCAGCATTTT. Its translation is CASSLQGVNQPQHF.